These 17 T cell receptor beta chains were sequenced from one sample in a study of beta chain features in type 1 diabetes. The entirety of the isolated RNA underwent reverse transcription, so expressed TCRB transcripts were sequenced. The table came from immunoSEQ multiplex PCR; TCRdb's copy has only in-frame clones and leaves some out. The sample consists of 65,000 to 100,000 clones, around a third of them appearing once. The sequenced material came from stem cell memory CD4+ T cells from blood. The receptors originated from a woman aged 18-30 years in good health.

The chain joins TRBV30 to TRBJ2-5; 9 nucleotides match TRBD1. CDR3 length equals 13 residues. Per germline, CDR1 GTSNPN and CDR2 SVGIG (reference sequence). The trim removed 1 base at V and 7 bases at J, leaving 4 bases unmatched. The CDR3 protein is CAWSGTGVATQYF. CDR3 DNA sequence: TGTGCCTGGAGTGGGACAGGGGTGGCGACCCAGTACTTC.

Here the CDR3 DNA reads TGTGCCAGCAGCTTATTTGGGCCGCCCTGGGCCACTGAAGCTTTCTTT. Its protein product is CASSLFGPPWATEAFF. The genes are TRBV7-3 and TRBJ1-1; D not certain. Trimming shortened V by 2 bases and J by 4 bases, and 17 bases separated the two germline ends. The CDR3 runs 16 residues. Germline V gene lookup returns CDR1 SGHTA and CDR2 FQGTGA.

This clone was counted between two and nine times. One end of the junction varies from germline; a read error may be responsible. The CDR3 sequence: CASSQPSNF. In DNA form, the CDR3 reads TGTGCCAGCAGCCAGCCGAGCAACTTC. The V and J genes are TRBV3-1 (or the pseudogene TRBV3-2) and TRBJ2-7; no reliable D call. The CDR3 runs 9 residues. Germline V gene data show CDR1 as LGHDT and CDR2 as YNNKEL (reference sequence).

This clone was picked up a small number of times. The rearrangement links TRBV7-8 to TRBJ2-5; D gene uncertain. Trimming removed 1 base at V and 12 bases at J, with 12 bases between. The CDR3 totals 12 residues. Germline loops: CDR1 SGHVS, CDR2 FQNEAQ. This chain's CDR3 is CASSLDIPRKYF. The DNA for the CDR3 is TGTGCCAGCAGCTTAGACATTCCGCGGAAGTACTTC.

The sample holds one count of this clone. V and J are TRBV4-2 and TRBJ2-3; no firm D call. V lost 0 bases, J lost 3 bases, and 10 bases lay in between. This CDR3 has 15 residues. Germline V gene data show CDR1 as LGHNA and CDR2 as YNFKEQ. The CDR3 nucleotides read TGTGCCAGCAGCCAAGATGGGCAGGATACAGATACGCAGTATTTT. It codes for CASSQDGQDTDTQYF.

This clone has just a few counts. The rearrangement joins TRBV5-1 to TRBJ2-7, with 12 positions matching TRBD1. Germline values: CDR1 SGHRS, CDR2 YFSETQ. The J segment lost 5 bases and the V segment lost 4 bases, leaving 4 bases of the junction unmatched. The CDR3 extends over 14 amino acids. The DNA for the CDR3 is TGCGCCAGCAGCCCGGGACAGGGGGCCGACGAGCAGTACTTC. It specifies CASSPGQGADEQYF. Complete variable domain (other parts from reference TRBV5-1 and TRBJ2-7): KAGVTQTPRYLIKTRGQQVTLSCSPISGHRSVSWYQQTPGQGLQFLFEYFSETQRNKGNFPGRFSGRQFSNSRSEMNVSTLELGDSALYLCASSPGQGADEQYFGPGTRLTVT.

This clone has a handful of counts. V is TRBV19 and J is TRBJ2-7, with 9 nucleotides matching TRBD2. Germline CDR1 reads LNHDA; CDR2 reads SQIVND (reference sequence). The CDR3 spans 15 residues. The J segment lost 1 base and the V segment lost 5 bases, leaving 6 bases of the junction unmatched. For the CDR3, the DNA is TGTGCCAGTAGTCCGCGACTAGCGGCTTCCTACGAGCAGTACTTC. As protein: CASSPRLAASYEQYF.

The J gene is TRBJ2-7, the V gene TRBV5-1, with 8 bases aligning to TRBD2. The germline V gene has CDR1 SGHRS and CDR2 YFSETQ. This CDR3 has 15 residues. J lost 0 bases, V lost 2 bases, and 4 bases had no gene match. CDR3 amino acids: CASSFSGADSYEQYF. The CDR3 coding sequence is TGCGCCAGCAGCTTTAGCGGGGCGGACTCCTACGAGCAGTACTTC.

This clone has ten or more counts. This chain connects TRBV29-1 to TRBJ1-2, with D unclear. Germline V gene data show CDR1 as SQVTM and CDR2 as ANQGSEA. The CDR3 length is 10 residues. V shed 6 bases and J shed 8 bases, with 10 bases lying between them. The CDR3 sequence is CSVAPGGYTF. The CDR3 DNA follows: TGCAGCGTAGCCCCAGGAGGCTACACCTTC.

The genes are TRBV7-3 and TRBJ2-1; the D gene is possibly TRBD2 (6 bases). The V end was cut by 6 bases, the J end by 0 bases, with 15 bases between. There are 16 residues in the CDR3. Germline loops: CDR1 SGHTA, CDR2 FQGTGA. The CDR3 DNA sequence: TGTGCCAGCAGTCCCACCGGGGGTAGCTCCTACAATGAGCAGTTCTTC. This translates into CASSPTGGSSYNEQFF. The full variable domain, with the rest looked up from reference TRBV7-3 and TRBJ2-1, is GAGVSQTPSNKVTEKGKYVELRCDPISGHTALYWYRQSLGQGPEFLIYFQGTGAADDSGLPNDRFFAVRPEGSVSTLKIQRTERGDSAVYLCASSPTGGSSYNEQFFGPGTRLTVL.

The chain recombines TRBV7-9 with TRBJ2-3, with D tentatively TRBD1 (5 bases). V was cut by 5 bases and J by 8 bases, with 17 bases left in between. The germline CDR1 and CDR2 sequences are SEHNR and FQNEAQ (reference sequence). The CDR3 contains 14 residues. CDR3 sequence (DNA): TGTGCCAGCAGCCCTCAGGGCCTAGAAGGTACGCAGTATTTT. This codes for CASSPQGLEGTQYF.

V and J are TRBV15 and TRBJ2-1, with 9 bases identical to TRBD2. The V and J ends lost 7 bases and 8 bases, in that order; junction bases with no gene match: 12. The CDR3 runs 15 residues. Germline assignment: CDR1 LNHNV and CDR2 YYDKDF (reference sequence). As DNA, the CDR3 is TGTGCCACCACGAGGGCTAGCGGGACAGTATATGAGCAGTTCTTC. This translates into CATTRASGTVYEQFF. The whole variable domain, remainder taken from reference TRBV15 and TRBJ2-1, is DAMVIQNPRYQVTQFGKPVTLSCSQTLNHNVMYWYQQKSSQAPKLLFHYYDKDFNNEADTPDNFQSRRPNTSFCFLDIRSPGLGDTAMYLCATTRASGTVYEQFFGPGTRLTVL.

This clone was observed a handful of times. The V gene is TRBV7-9, the J gene TRBJ2-2, with D perhaps matching TRBD1 (6 bases). The CDR3 runs to 16 residues. The V gene lost 1 base and the J gene lost 0 bases, with 9 bases spanning the gap. Per the germline V gene, CDR1 is SEHNR and CDR2 is FQNEAQ (reference sequence). In DNA form, the CDR3 reads TGTGCCAGCAGCTTAGTACAGGGCACGAACACCGGGGAGCTGTTTTTT. Translation gives CASSLVQGTNTGELFF.

The chain links TRBV9 to TRBJ1-2, with 9 bases aligning to TRBD1. V lost 4 bases and J lost 0; bases outside the gene matches: 4. Germline V CDR1 and CDR2: SGDLS, YYNGEE. The CDR3 is 15 amino acids. CDR3 loop: CASSTGTGPNYGYTF. In nucleotides, the CDR3 is TGTGCCAGCAGCACCGGGACAGGGCCTAACTATGGCTACACCTTC.

This chain joins TRBV5-1 and TRBJ2-3; TRBD2 agrees at 9 bases. The CDR3 contains 16 residues. Trimming at V came to 2 bases and at J to 1 base, leaving 5 bases not matched to a gene. The germline V gene has CDR1 SGHRS and CDR2 YFSETQ. CDR3: CASSLTSGSRTDTQYF. For the CDR3, the DNA is TGCGCCAGCAGCTTAACTAGCGGGTCCCGCACAGATACGCAGTATTTT.

CDR3 in amino acids: CASSWDTTNTEAFF. In DNA form, the CDR3 reads TGTGCCAGCAGCTGGGACACCACGAACACTGAAGCTTTCTTT. The rearrangement uses TRBV11-2 and TRBJ1-1; D possibly corresponds to TRBD1 (6 bases). There are 14 residues in the CDR3. CDR1 is SGHAT, CDR2 FQNNGV, per germline. V was trimmed by 4 bases and J by 1 base, leaving 10 bases between them.

The chain is built from TRBV7-3 and TRBJ2-7; 9 positions agree with TRBD1. The CDR3 covers 15 residues. Trimming took 5 bases from V and 3 from J; bases not matched to a gene: 8. In germline, CDR1 is SGHTA, CDR2 FQGTGA. CDR3 bases: TGTGCCAGCAGCCAAAGCGGGACAGGGTTCTACGAGCAGTACTTC. Its protein is CASSQSGTGFYEQYF. The complete variable domain, with remaining parts taken from reference TRBV7-3 and TRBJ2-7, reads GAGVSQTPSNKVTEKGKYVELRCDPISGHTALYWYRQSLGQGPEFLIYFQGTGAADDSGLPNDRFFAVRPEGSVSTLKIQRTERGDSAVYLCASSQSGTGFYEQYFGPGTRLTVT.